The 12 T cell receptor beta chains reported below all come from one sample, sequenced in a study of glioma-infiltrating T cells after dendritic cell vaccination. Libraries were prepared by immunoSEQ multiplex PCR; TCRdb keeps only in-frame clonotypes and omits some of them. The repertoire holds approximately 22,000 clones, approximately 85% seen once, with about 37% in the top ten. Sequencing was performed on blood, taken before dendritic cell vaccination. The receptors here all came from a human donor with glioblastoma.

Comments on this clone: This CDR3 is missing its conserved last phenylalanine or tryptophan, likely due to a read error. The DNA is omitted, as the CDR3 cannot be located on it reliably, and the CDR3 follows TCRdb's listing. The chain links TRBV14 to TRBJ2-7; the table's TRBD2 call for D was not verified on the DNA. Germline V gene sequence: CDR1 SGHDN, CDR2 FVKESK. The CDR3 contains 9 residues when both ends are counted. Here the CDR3 reads CASSQDPAR.

This chain connects TRBV11-2 to TRBJ2-3, with TRBD2 matching over 7 bases. This CDR3 region has 15 residues. The germline gives CDR1 SGHAT, CDR2 FQNNGV. Trimming at V came to 7 bases and at J to 5 bases, leaving 12 bases not matched to a gene. This CDR3 reads CASTPRGSGKDTQYF. CDR3 sequence (DNA): TGTGCCAGCACCCCCCGGGGAAGCGGGAAAGATACGCAGTATTTT.

V gene TRBV25-1 combines with J gene TRBJ1-2; 8 bases line up with TRBD1. Germline V gene data show CDR1 as MGHDK and CDR2 as SYGVNS. V trimming: 4 bases; J trimming: 3 bases; junction bases outside the gene matches: 4. The CDR3 runs 14 residues. The CDR3 nucleotides read TGTGCCAGCAGTGGACAGGGGTATCACTATGGCTACACCTTC. Its protein is CASSGQGYHYGYTF.

CDR3 amino acids: CASSIEKELNTGELFF. The CDR3 DNA sequence: TGTGCCAGTAGTATAGAAAAAGAGTTGAACACCGGGGAGCTGTTTTTT. The rearrangement joins TRBV19 to TRBJ2-2; D remains ambiguous. Per germline, CDR1 LNHDA and CDR2 SQIVND (reference sequence). V gave up 0 bases and J gave up 1 base, with 9 bases separating them. This CDR3 contains 16 residues.

The J gene is TRBJ1-5, the V gene TRBV6-5, with 8 bases that match TRBD1. This CDR3 has 14 amino acids. Germline V gene data show CDR1 as MNHEY and CDR2 as SVGAGI. The trim removed 4 bases at V and 6 bases at J, leaving 5 bases unmatched. CDR3 in DNA: TGTGCCAGCAGTTTCCGACAGGGGATTCAGCCCCAGCATTTT. This translates into CASSFRQGIQPQHF.

The chain has TRBV6-5 and TRBJ1-2; D perhaps matches TRBD1 (5 bases). CDR3 length equals 13 residues. CDR1 is MNHEY, CDR2 SVGAGI, per germline. V was shortened by 0 bases and J by 5 bases, with 7 bases between the two germline ends. CDR3 sequence reads: CASSYSGGYGYTF. Written as DNA, the CDR3 is TGTGCCAGCAGTTACTCGGGGGGATATGGCTACACCTTC.

The chain employs TRBV18 and TRBJ2-1; 8 nucleotides agree with TRBD2. Germline-derived CDR1 and CDR2 are KGHSH and LQKENI. The CDR3 is made up of 17 amino acids. J was trimmed by 9 bases and V by 4 bases; bases with no gene match: 17. The CDR3 region has the DNA TGTGCCAGCTCACGGGTGACGGGAGGGGAAGCTACAAGTGAGCAGTTCTTC. Residues: CASSRVTGGEATSEQFF.

The chain recombines TRBV7-6 with TRBJ2-5; TRBD2 matches at 9 bases. The J call is in doubt because the DNA end fits TRBJ2-7 better. CDR3 length equals 17 residues. CDR1 is SGHVS and CDR2 is FNYEAQ in the germline V gene. CDR3 sequence (DNA): TGTGCCAGCAGCTTAGCTGGGATAGCGGGAGATACCTACGAGCAGTACTTC. This gives the protein CASSLAGIAGDTYEQYF.

This clone occurred a few times. The V gene is TRBV6-1, the J gene TRBJ2-7; a weak D match, TRBD2 (6 bases). V was trimmed by 2 bases and J by 4 bases, leaving 15 bases between them. The CDR3 is 15 residues long. Germline V lookup: CDR1 MNHNS, CDR2 SASEGT. The CDR3 here is CASSEWSSGGYEQYF. CDR3 DNA sequence: TGTGCCAGCAGTGAATGGAGTAGCGGAGGTTACGAGCAGTACTTC.

The rearrangement links TRBV5-4 to TRBJ1-4, with D unclear. The CDR3 is 13 residues long. The germline gives CDR1 SGHNT, CDR2 YYREEE (reference sequence). Trimming pared 4 bases from V and 4 bases from J, leaving 8 bases between. The chain's CDR3 is CASSPAGNEKLFF. In DNA, the CDR3 is TGTGCCAGCAGCCCGGCGGGTAATGAAAAACTGTTTTTT. Drawing the rest from reference TRBV5-4 and TRBJ1-4, the complete variable domain is ETGVTQSPTHLIKTRGQQVTLRCSSQSGHNTVSWYQQALGQGPQFIFQYYREEENGRGNFPPRFSGLQFPNYSSELNVNALELDDSALYLCASSPAGNEKLFFGSGTQLSVL.

Of note for this clone: A read error may account for a junction end that differs from germline. This chain joins TRBV7-3 and TRBJ1-5, with D possibly TRBD1 on 6 matching bases. This CDR3 has 17 amino acids. CDR1 is SGHTA, CDR2 FQGTGA, per germline. The CDR3, as DNA: TGTGCCAGCAGCATAACAGCAGGGGTTGGAGGCAATCAGCCCCAGCATTTT. It codes for CASSITAGVGGNQPQHF.

CDR3 coding DNA: TGTGCCAGCAGCTTAGATGGAGCAGATACGCAGTATTTT. The encoded protein is CASSLDGADTQYF. V is TRBV11-3 and J is TRBJ2-3; D uncertain. CDR3 length: 13 amino acids. Germline V CDR1 and CDR2: SGHNT, YENEEA. V was cut by 0 bases and J by 4 bases, with 5 bases left in between.